This entry is about one T cell receptor beta chain. The sample belongs to a study of blood T cells in healthy people across ages. Through a sample-barcoded 5' primer and a J-beta primer mix, a second PCR was run for roughly 7 to 12 cycles. TCRdb reanalysed the 5' RACE reads using MiXCR and keeps one entry per CDR3 protein. Of 850,000 to 1,000,000 distinct CDR3 sequences in the sample, about 51% were seen once. CDR1 and CDR2 (germline): DFQATT, SNEGSKA (reference sequence). This CDR3 comprises 11 residues. The V gene lost 7 bases and the J gene lost 13 bases, with 17 bases spanning the gap. This TCR came from a woman aged 55-75 years in good health. The specimen sequenced was blood. The chain is built from TRBV20-1 and TRBJ2-4; D is perhaps TRBD1 or TRBD2 (5 bases each). The CDR3 DNA reads TGCAGTGTGGCGCCTGTGGGGGAGCAGTACTTC. Protein: CSVAPVGEQYF.